These 20 T cell receptor beta chains were all obtained from the same sample, sequenced in a study of CD8 T cells in Susac syndrome (dated by TCRdb to between 2019 and 2020). The protocol used for the library was the immunoSEQ multiplex PCR assay. RNA was extracted using the RNeasy kit, and roughly 0.5 to 1 microgram was reverse transcribed with random hexamers. The raw public data were reprocessed by TCRdb itself: fastp quality trimming at Q25, MiXCR clonotype calling, in-frame beta chains only. CDR3 protein duplicates are merged, each entry listing the most common genes and DNA. In this sample the table shows some 77,000 distinct CDR3 sequences, roughly 91% of which occur a single time. The ten largest clones take up about 0.52% of the sample. The sequenced sample was CD4+ T cells from PBMCs. The receptors derive from a human donor with Susac syndrome.

The chain combines TRBV29-1 with TRBJ2-7, with TRBD1 matching over 8 bases. V lost 4 bases to trimming and J lost 2 bases; unmatched junction nucleotides: 4. Looked up from germline, CDR1 is SQVTM and CDR2 is ANQGSEA. This CDR3 region has 13 residues. CDR3 region: CSVAGQGPYEQYF. The CDR3 DNA is TGCAGCGTTGCAGGACAGGGACCCTACGAGCAGTACTTC.

The V call is TRBV3-1, the J call TRBJ2-5; 8 bases are a match to TRBD2. The germline V gene encodes CDR1 LGHDT and CDR2 YNNKEL (reference sequence). The CDR3 sequence is 15 residues long. V shed 8 bases and J 4 bases; nucleotides not matched to a gene: 12. This chain's CDR3 is CASSLSGRWGETQYF. The CDR3 nucleotides read TGTGCCAGCTCGTTAAGCGGGAGATGGGGAGAGACCCAGTACTTC.

The V gene is TRBV20-1, the J gene TRBJ2-3; D gene unclear. The CDR3 contains 11 residues. Germline V gene sequence: CDR1 DFQATT, CDR2 SNEGSKA (reference sequence). Trimming took 7 bases from V and 3 from J, leaving 8 bases between them. The CDR3 spells CSGDLTDTQYF. Written as DNA, the CDR3 is TGCAGTGGCGACCTGACAGATACGCAGTATTTT.

The gene calls are TRBV5-1 and TRBJ2-7; 7 bases align to TRBD2. In germline, CDR1 is SGHRS, CDR2 YFSETQ. V shed 6 bases, J shed 0 bases, and the junction held 6 bases outside the gene matches. The CDR3 contains 14 residues. This CDR3 is CASNQGGASYEQYF. The CDR3 region has the DNA TGCGCCAGCAATCAGGGAGGGGCCTCCTACGAGCAGTACTTC. Full variable domain (outside the CDR3, taken from reference TRBV5-1 and TRBJ2-7): KAGVTQTPRYLIKTRGQQVTLSCSPISGHRSVSWYQQTPGQGLQFLFEYFSETQRNKGNFPGRFSGRQFSNSRSEMNVSTLELGDSALYLCASNQGGASYEQYFGPGTRLTVT.

The chain carries TRBV6-2 or TRBV6-3 and TRBJ2-4; D may be TRBD1 (5 bases). The CDR3 totals 15 residues. Between the trimmed V and J ends, which lost 0 bases and 0 bases, there was a span of 6 bases. Looked up from germline, CDR1 is MNHEY and CDR2 is SVGEGT. The CDR3 sequence is CASSYSGAAKNIQYF. The CDR3 coding sequence is TGTGCCAGCAGTTACTCTGGGGCAGCCAAAAACATTCAGTACTTC.

This rearrangement joins TRBV5-1 to TRBJ1-1; D is uncertain. The germline V gene encodes CDR1 SGHRS and CDR2 YFSETQ. V was cut by 1 base and J by 1 base, with 8 bases left in between. CDR3 size: 14 residues. CDR3 in amino acids: CASSLRTGNTEAFF. In DNA, the CDR3 is TGCGCCAGCAGCTTGAGGACGGGGAACACTGAAGCTTTCTTT.

V and J are TRBV7-3 and TRBJ2-1, with TRBD2 as a possible D gene (5 bases). V was clipped by 4 bases and J by 5 bases, with 9 bases between them. The CDR3 length is 13 residues. From germline, CDR1 is SGHTA and CDR2 FQGTGA. CDR3 amino acids: CASSSLEDNEQFF. CDR3 bases: TGTGCCAGCAGCTCACTAGAGGACAATGAGCAGTTCTTC.

The chain recombines TRBV5-6 with TRBJ1-3; D is ambiguous. V was trimmed by 4 bases and J by 7 bases, leaving 15 bases between them. Germline V lookup: CDR1 SGHDT, CDR2 YYEEEE. CDR3 length equals 14 residues. CDR3 bases: TGTGCCAGCAGCCCCGCGGGAGTAAGGAACACCATATATTTT. Encoded protein: CASSPAGVRNTIYF.

The V gene is TRBV27, the J gene TRBJ1-1; a possible D gene is TRBD1 (5 bases). This CDR3 has 13 amino acids. V lost 8 bases and J 5 bases, leaving 15 bases between the germline ends. Per the germline V gene, CDR1 is MNHEY and CDR2 is SMNVEV (reference sequence). CDR3 nucleotide sequence: TGTGCCAGCGGCCTAGGGGTCTCGACTGAAGCTTTCTTT. Its translation: CASGLGVSTEAFF.

This clonotype was picked up a small number of times. The chain couples TRBV6-2 or TRBV6-3 to TRBJ2-7; 9 bases are shared with TRBD1. The junction had 11 bases not matched to a gene; V was cut back by 6 bases and J by 5 bases. The CDR3 is 15 amino acids. Germline values: CDR1 MNHEY, CDR2 SVGEGT. CDR3 nucleotide sequence: TGTGCCAGCAGCGAGGACAGGGGACTTTCCCACGAGCAGTACTTC. This encodes CASSEDRGLSHEQYF.

The CDR3 DNA sequence: TGTGCCATCAGTGATACGAGCTCTGGAAACACCATATATTTT. This encodes CAISDTSSGNTIYF. The V gene is TRBV10-3, the J gene TRBJ1-3; D call uncertain. CDR3 length: 14 residues. Per the germline V gene, CDR1 is ENHRY and CDR2 is SYGVKD. V gave up 3 bases and J gave up 0 bases, with 6 bases separating them.

The V and J genes are TRBV29-1 and TRBJ1-4, with D possibly matching TRBD1 (5 bases). Trimming took off 4 bases at V and 8 bases at J, with 11 bases between the two ends. The CDR3 spans 12 residues. Looked up from germline, CDR1 is SQVTM and CDR2 is ANQGSEA. As DNA, the CDR3 is TGCAGCGTTGGGGCAGGGAGAGAAAAACTGTTTTTT. This sequence encodes CSVGAGREKLFF.

In this sample, this clonotype turned up a few times. This rearrangement joins TRBV6-1 to TRBJ1-3; TRBD1 might be the D (5 bases). This CDR3 spans 14 amino acids. Germline CDR1 is MNHNS and CDR2 is SASEGT. Trimming left V 6 bases short and J 0 bases short, with 9 bases between. CDR3 nucleotides: TGTGCCAGCAGCCGACAGAGCTCTGGAAACACCATATATTTT. It specifies CASSRQSSGNTIYF.

The chain couples TRBV3-1 to TRBJ2-1, with a tentative D call TRBD2 (5 bases). CDR3 length equals 16 residues. The germline V and J ends were trimmed by 1 base and 11 bases, with 21 bases remaining between them. The V gene's germline CDR1 is LGHDT and CDR2 YNNKEL (reference sequence). The CDR3 here is CASSQGLLGRLTKQFF. CDR3 DNA: TGTGCCAGCAGCCAAGGCTTACTAGGCCGGTTAACGAAGCAGTTCTTC.

This clonotype was seen once. The chain employs TRBV2 and TRBJ2-5; D is perhaps TRBD1 (5 bases). Between the trimmed V and J ends, which lost 4 bases and 1 base, there was a span of 10 bases. Germline loops: CDR1 SNHLY, CDR2 FYNNEI. The CDR3 totals 14 residues. CDR3 nucleotide sequence: TGTGCCAGCAGTGGGGGCCAGGTCCAAGAGACCCAGTACTTC. Translated, it gives CASSGGQVQETQYF.

The chain uses TRBV28 and TRBJ1-2; D not resolved. This CDR3 contains 12 residues. CDR1 and CDR2 (germline): MDHEN, SYDVKM. V was clipped by 6 bases and J by 10 bases, with 15 bases between them. In DNA form, the CDR3 reads TGTGCCAGCAGCCTTGGGTCCGCCGCCTACACCTTC. Translation: CASSLGSAAYTF.

The V and J genes are TRBV5-8 and TRBJ2-1; perhaps TRBD2 as D (6 bases). Looked up from germline, CDR1 is SGHTS and CDR2 is YDEGEE. With 2 bases removed from V and 4 bases from J, the gap between germline ends came to 16 bases. This CDR3 is 16 amino acids long. CDR3 bases: TGTGCCAGCAGCTTTGGGGGGAACTACCATTACAATGAGCAGTTCTTC. It translates to CASSFGGNYHYNEQFF. Using reference TRBV5-8 and TRBJ2-1 for the parts outside the CDR3, the full variable domain is EAGVTQSPTHLIKTRGQQATLRCSPISGHTSVYWYQQALGLGLQFLLWYDEGEERNRGNFPPRFSGRQFPNYSSELNVNALELEDSALYLCASSFGGNYHYNEQFFGPGTRLTVL.

The chain couples TRBV25-1 to TRBJ2-7; D gene ambiguous. The length of the CDR3 is 13 residues. The V gene lost 1 base and the J gene lost 3 bases, with 7 bases spanning the gap. Germline-derived CDR1 and CDR2 are MGHDK and SYGVNS. The CDR3 nucleotides read TGTGCCAGCAGTGAATCGAACGGCTACGAGCAGTACTTC. The encoded protein is CASSESNGYEQYF.

The chain has TRBV2 and TRBJ2-3; possibly TRBD1 for D (5 bases). This CDR3 has 14 residues. Trimming stripped 8 bases from V and 1 base from J, with 13 bases between. Per germline, CDR1 SNHLY and CDR2 FYNNEI. The CDR3 DNA sequence: TGTGCCAGCGAATCAGGGTGGGGCACAGATACGCAGTATTTT. Residues: CASESGWGTDTQYF.

This chain uses TRBV4-3 with TRBJ2-5, with 9 bases lining up with TRBD1. V trimming: 4 bases; J trimming: 4 bases; junction bases outside the gene matches: 10. From germline, CDR1 is LGHNA and CDR2 YSLEER. The CDR3 is 16 amino acids. The CDR3 region has the DNA TGCGCCAGCAGCCCGATACAGGGGGCCGGGGGAGAGACCCAGTACTTC. Translating it yields CASSPIQGAGGETQYF.